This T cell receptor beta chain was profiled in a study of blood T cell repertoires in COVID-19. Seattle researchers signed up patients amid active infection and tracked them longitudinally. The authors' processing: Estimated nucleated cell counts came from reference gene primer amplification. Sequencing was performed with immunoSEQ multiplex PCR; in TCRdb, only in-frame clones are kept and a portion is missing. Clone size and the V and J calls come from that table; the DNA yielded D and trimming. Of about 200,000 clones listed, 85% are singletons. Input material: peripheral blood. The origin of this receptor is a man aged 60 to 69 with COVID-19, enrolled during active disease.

The CDR3 DNA is TGTGCCTGGAAGCGGGATTTTGGCACAGATACGCAGTATTTT. It translates to CAWKRDFGTDTQYF. The chain employs TRBV30 and TRBJ2-3, with TRBD2 identical over 7 bases. The V segment lost 4 bases and the J segment 1 base; nucleotides outside the gene matches: 5. Germline V CDR1 and CDR2: GTSNPN, SVGIG (reference sequence). CDR3 length: 14 amino acids.